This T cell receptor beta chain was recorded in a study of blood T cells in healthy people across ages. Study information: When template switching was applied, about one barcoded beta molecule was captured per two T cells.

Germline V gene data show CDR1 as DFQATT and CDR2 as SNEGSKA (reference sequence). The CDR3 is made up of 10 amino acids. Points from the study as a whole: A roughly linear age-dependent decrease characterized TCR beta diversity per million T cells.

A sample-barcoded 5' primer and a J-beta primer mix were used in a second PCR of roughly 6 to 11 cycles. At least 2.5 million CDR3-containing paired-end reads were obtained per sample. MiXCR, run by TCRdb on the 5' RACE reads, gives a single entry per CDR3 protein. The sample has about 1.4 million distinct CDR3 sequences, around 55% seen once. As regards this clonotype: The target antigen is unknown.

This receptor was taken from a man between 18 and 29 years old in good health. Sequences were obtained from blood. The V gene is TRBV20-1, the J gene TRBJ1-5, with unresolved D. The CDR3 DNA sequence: TGCTCCAGCGGGGTCCAGCCCCAGCATTTT. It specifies CSSGVQPQHF.